The rows below give T cell receptor beta chains drawn from one sample of a study of T cells in Graves' hyperthyroidism and ophthalmopathy. Each CDR3 protein is one row after TCRdb ran MiXCR on the multiplex PCR reads. The table records approximately 640,000 distinct CDR3 sequences, nearly 45% of them present only once. The sequenced material came from peripheral blood or thyroid tissue (not recorded which). These receptors came from an adult man with Graves' disease, either hyperthyroidism or ophthalmopathy (not recorded which). Each CDR3 is given with its conserved first and last residue. A D gene is named only where the DNA matches it firmly. Only part of the rows carry a size: once, few, many, or a class if the clone is expanded.

D gene	V gene	clone size	J gene	CDR3 DNA	CDR3 protein
TRBD2	TRBV5-1	.	TRBJ2-5	TGCGCCAGCAGTTCGAGACCCTCGGGACTAGCGCAAGAGACCCAGTACTTC	CASSSRPSGLAQETQYF
.	TRBV6-5	few	TRBJ2-5	TGTGCCAGCAGTTCTGCGGGCTGGGAGACCCAGTACTTC	CASSSAGWETQYF
.	TRBV6-6	.	TRBJ2-5	TGTGCCAGCAGTTATAGGGGGGTGAGAGGGGAGACCCAGTACTTC	CASSYRGVRGETQYF
.	TRBV29-1	.	TRBJ1-5	TGCAGCGTTGTGGCAGATAGCAATCAGCCCCAGCATTTT	CSVVADSNQPQHF
.	TRBV7-9	many	TRBJ1-4	TGTGCCAGCAGCTTAGGTGACGAGAGGGTTTTT	CASSLGDERVF
TRBD1	TRBV29-1	.	TRBJ2-5	TGCAGCGTCGCCGGGACAGGGGGAAGAGAGACCCAGTACTTC	CSVAGTGGRETQYF
TRBD1	TRBV19	.	TRBJ1-1	TGTGCCAGTAGTAAGGGGGCGGCCTTGAACACTGAAGCTTTCTTT	CASSKGAALNTEAFF
TRBD2	TRBV7-6	.	TRBJ2-2	TGTGCCAGCAGCTTATACAGCGGGAGTTACGCCGGGGAGCTGTTTTTT	CASSLYSGSYAGELFF
.	TRBV2	many	TRBJ1-1	TGTGCCAGCAGGACAGATGGTGAAGCTTTCTTT	CASRTDGEAFF
TRBD2	TRBV2	.	TRBJ2-2	TGTGCCAGCAGTGTTCGGGCGGGGGCGAACACCGGGGAGCTGTTTTTT	CASSVRAGANTGELFF
.	TRBV12-3/TRBV12-4	many	TRBJ1-6	TGTGCCAGCAGCCAAGGGCGGGATCCCCTCCACTTT	CASSQGRDPLHF
.	TRBV20-1	.	TRBJ2-6	TGCAGTGCACACAGGGTGCCTGGGGCCAACGTCCTGACTTTC	CSAHRVPGANVLTF
.	TRBV15	many	TRBJ1-5	TGTGCCACCAGCAGAGCCCTAGACATTGGCAATCAGCCCCAGCATTTT	CATSRALDIGNQPQHF
.	TRBV7-2	.	TRBJ1-6	TGTGCCAGCAGCTTGACCCCCCTCCACTTT	CASSLTPLHF
TRBD1	TRBV10-2	few	TRBJ1-5	TGCGCCAGCAGCGAGGGGACAGGGGTCCTAGGTAGCAATCAGCCCCAGCATTTT	CASSEGTGVLGSNQPQHF
TRBD1	TRBV9	.	TRBJ1-2	TGTGCCAGCAGCGTATCCCGGGACAGCTTCTATGGCTACACCTTC	CASSVSRDSFYGYTF
.	TRBV12-3/TRBV12-4	.	TRBJ1-6	TGTGCCAGCAGTTTTGGCAGCTCCTATAATTCACCCCTCCACTTT	CASSFGSSYNSPLHF
TRBD1	TRBV20-1	.	TRBJ2-3	TGCAGTGCTAGGAGGACAGGGGGCGCGGCTAGCAATCAGCCCCAGTATTTT	CSARRTGGAASNQPQYF
.	TRBV5-1	.	TRBJ2-2	TGCGCCAGCAGCGCTACAGGGTCCGGGGAGCTGTTTTTT	CASSATGSGELFF
.	TRBV10-3	.	TRBJ1-2	TGTGCCATCAGTGCGACGGGGGGGAACTATGGCTACACCTTC	CAISATGGNYGYTF
TRBD1	TRBV25-1	.	TRBJ1-1	TGTGCCAGCAGGAGAATCCAGGGGGCAGGAAACACTGAAGCTTTCTTT	CASRRIQGAGNTEAFF
TRBD1	TRBV19	.	TRBJ2-2	TGTGCCAGTACTCGACAGGGCCACGGGGAGCTGTTTTTT	CASTRQGHGELFF
.	TRBV10-2	many	TRBJ1-2	TGCGCCAGCAGTGATCTCTCTGGCTACACCTTC	CASSDLSGYTF
.	TRBV10-3	.	TRBJ1-1	TGTGCCAGCAGTTACTCGTCAGGGGTGGGCACTGAAGCTTTCTTT	CASSYSSGVGTEAFF
TRBD1	TRBV29-1	.	TRBJ1-5	TGCAGCGTTGCGTTCGGGACAGGGTGTGTCCAGCCCCAGCATTTT	CSVAFGTGCVQPQHF
.	TRBV3-1	.	TRBJ1-2	TGTGCCAGCAGCCAAGGCTCCTTCTATGGCTACACCTTC	CASSQGSFYGYTF
.	TRBV24-1	.	TRBJ2-3	TGTGCCACCTCAGTTGATCGCACAGATACGCAGTATTTT	CATSVDRTDTQYF
TRBD1	TRBV7-9	many	TRBJ1-1	TGTGCCATCCAAGGGACAGGAAGGGCCTCAACTGAAGCTTTCTTT	CAIQGTGRASTEAFF
TRBD2	TRBV12-3/TRBV12-4	.	TRBJ2-7	TGTGCCAGCAGTTTAAGACTAGCGTACGCCTACGAGCAGTACTTC	CASSLRLAYAYEQYF
.	TRBV7-9	once	TRBJ2-7	TGTGCCAGCAGCTTAGCCCGGGGCGGGACTTACGAGCAGTACTTC	CASSLARGGTYEQYF
.	TRBV10-3	many	TRBJ2-5	TGTGCCATCAGCGAGGGTGTGCAAGAGACCCAGTACTTC	CAISEGVQETQYF
.	TRBV29-1	.	TRBJ1-2	TGCAGCATCAACAGGGACTATGGCTACACCTTC	CSINRDYGYTF
.	TRBV20-1	.	TRBJ2-5	TGCAGTGCTAGAGATCAACAGGGCATAGAGACCCAGTACTTC	CSARDQQGIETQYF
TRBD1	TRBV19	.	TRBJ2-7	TGTGCCAGTAGTACGGGACAGAGTGACTCCTACGAGCAGTACTTC	CASSTGQSDSYEQYF
.	TRBV11-2	many	TRBJ1-6	TGTGCCAGCAGTGCCTCGTCCGGTCGGGTTAATTCACCCCTCCACTTT	CASSASSGRVNSPLHF
TRBD1	TRBV29-1	.	TRBJ2-2	TGCAGCGTGCGGACAGGGGGCATCACCGGGGAGCTGTTTTTT	CSVRTGGITGELFF
.	TRBV15	many	TRBJ1-2	TGTGCCACCAGCGCAGAGGGCCGGGGCAGGGGCTATGGCTACACCTTC	CATSAEGRGRGYGYTF
.	TRBV5-1	.	TRBJ1-2	TGCGCCAGCAGCTTGGGGGCTGGGGCTAACTATGGCTACACCTTC	CASSLGAGANYGYTF
TRBD1	TRBV2	many	TRBJ1-1	TGTGCCAGCAGCGTTCCGGACAGGGTGAACACTGAAGCTTTCTTT	CASSVPDRVNTEAFF
.	TRBV14	few	TRBJ1-3	TGTGCCAGCAGCCAAGAATACAGCGTCTCTGGAAACACCATATATTTT	CASSQEYSVSGNTIYF
.	TRBV7-2	many	TRBJ1-2	TGTGCCAGCAGCTTAGTTCCCCGTGTTGATGGCTACACCTTC	CASSLVPRVDGYTF
.	TRBV30	.	TRBJ1-2	TGTGCCTGGAGACTTAACTATGGCTACACCTTC	CAWRLNYGYTF
TRBD1	TRBV20-1	few	TRBJ1-4	TGCAGTGCCGGGACAGGGACTAATGAAAAACTGTTTTTT	CSAGTGTNEKLFF
.	TRBV2	.	TRBJ1-5	TGTGCCAGCAGGCCAGCGCCGTTTAGCCAGCCCCAGCATTTT	CASRPAPFSQPQHF
TRBD1	TRBV24-1	.	TRBJ2-5	TGTGCCACCAGTCGGGCCGGGACAGAAGAGACCCAGTACTTC	CATSRAGTEETQYF
TRBD1	TRBV2	.	TRBJ1-1	TGTGCCAGCGGTGGGACAGCCATGAACACTGAAGCTTTCTTT	CASGGTAMNTEAFF
.	TRBV5-1	.	TRBJ1-1	TGCGCCAGCAGCTTCGGTGACAGGCTTGAAGCTTTCTTT	CASSFGDRLEAFF
TRBD1	TRBV10-3	.	TRBJ2-7	TGTGCCATCAGTGGGACAGGGGACCACGAGCAGTACTTC	CAISGTGDHEQYF
TRBD1	TRBV5-1	many	TRBJ1-5	TGTGCCAGCAGCCCAGGACAGGGTGATCAGCCCCAGCATTTT	CASSPGQGDQPQHF